This T cell receptor beta chain was sequenced in a study of cytomegalovirus exposure and HLA in healthy donors. Measured with immunoSEQ multiplex PCR; TCRdb has only the in-frame clones, and not every one. The data show roughly 230,000 clones, with about 92% seen just once and 3.1% held by the top ten. This CDR3 is built from 14 residues. Germline V gene sequence: CDR1 MNHNY, CDR2 SVGAGI (reference sequence). V trimming: 6 bases; J trimming: 7 bases; junction bases outside the gene matches: 11. This TCR derives from a woman in her twenties or thirties in good health and CMV-seronegative. The V and J genes are TRBV6-6 and TRBJ2-7; 8 bases are shared with TRBD1. The source material was PBMCs. CDR3 amino acids: CASRETGGFGEQYF. The CDR3, as DNA: TGTGCCAGCAGGGAAACAGGGGGATTTGGGGAGCAGTACTTC.